This TCR beta chain was observed in a study of cytomegalovirus exposure and HLA in healthy donors. With 60 Vbeta and 13 Jbeta primers, the PCR was carried out. Sequencing used immunoSEQ multiplex PCR; TCRdb keeps in-frame clones, though not all of them. The data show about 140,000 clones, roughly 90% seen once. The study, taken as a whole, reports: Cytomegalovirus status was reportedly diagnosed by the classifier with high specificity and sensitivity.

V gave up 7 bases and J gave up 9 bases, with 19 bases separating them. In germline, CDR1 is SQVTM, CDR2 ANQGSEA. The CDR3 runs to 13 residues. A word on this clone: Antigen unknown.

The gene calls are TRBV29-1 and TRBJ2-1, with a tentative D call TRBD2 (5 bases). The sequencing input was PBMCs. The origin of this receptor is a middle-aged woman in good health and CMV-seronegative. The CDR3 here is CSADYRLAREQFF. CDR3 nucleotide sequence: TGCAGCGCCGACTACCGTTTGGCGCGTGAGCAGTTCTTC.